The 28 T cell receptor beta chains reported below all come from one sample, sequenced in a study of T-cell memory formation after mild COVID-19. Each CDR3 protein gets one entry after TCRdb re-called the 5' RACE reads with MiXCR. The table shows about 320,000 distinct CDR3 sequences, with approximately 15% occurring only once. The source material was PBMCs or a T cell subset sorted from them (not recorded which). These receptors all stem from a man younger than 30 who had mild COVID-19 (a few samples of this study predate the infection). Cell type and time point are not known.

In its sample, this clonotype was seen a few times. V and J are TRBV5-1 and TRBJ1-6, with D possibly being TRBD1 (6 bases). The CDR3 consists of 20 residues. The V end lost 2 bases, the J end lost 13 bases, and 34 bases lay between the germline ends. Germline CDR1 SGHRS, CDR2 YFSETQ. The CDR3 coding sequence is TGCGCCAGCAGCTTCCTTCCGAGGGGGGGGGGCCCCAAACTCTACAATCCCCTCCACTTT. Translating it yields CASSFLPRGGGPKLYNPLHF.

This sequence joins TRBV5-1 and TRBJ2-5; D is perhaps TRBD1 or TRBD2 (6 bases each). V lost 0 bases and J 5 bases, leaving 20 bases between the germline ends. The CDR3 spans 17 residues. Germline CDR1 is SGHRS and CDR2 is YFSETQ. The CDR3 coding sequence is TGCGCCAGCAGCTTGGGGTCCCCAACGGGGGCTGGGGAGACCCAGTACTTC. As protein: CASSLGSPTGAGETQYF.

This clonotype was seen only a few times. The rearrangement links TRBV7-6 to TRBJ2-3, with no clear D. Germline values: CDR1 SGHVS, CDR2 FNYEAQ. The CDR3 contains 14 residues. V shed 3 bases and J shed 2 bases, with 9 bases lying between them. This CDR3 is CASSFGRFTDTQYF. The CDR3 nucleotides are TGTGCCAGCAGCTTTGGGCGATTCACAGATACGCAGTATTTT.

This clonotype has just a few counts. The rearrangement uses TRBV15 and TRBJ1-6; 10 nucleotides agree with TRBD1. From germline, CDR1 is LNHNV and CDR2 YYDKDF (reference sequence). Germline trimming cut 3 bases from V and 3 bases from J; bases unmatched to any gene: 11. CDR3 length: 19 amino acids. The chain's CDR3 is CATSSDRDRGWNYNSPLHF. The CDR3 nucleotides are TGTGCCACCAGCAGTGACCGGGACAGGGGATGGAACTATAATTCACCCCTCCACTTT.

The chain employs TRBV7-2 and TRBJ2-1, with D hard to call. CDR1 and CDR2 (germline): SGHTA, FQGNSA. This CDR3 is 13 amino acids long. Trimming removed 4 bases at V and 10 bases at J, with 14 bases between. CDR3 sequence (DNA): TGTGCCAGCAGCTACCGCCTAAACGGGGAGCAGTTCTTC. Translation gives CASSYRLNGEQFF.

The chain carries TRBV18 and TRBJ2-7, with 8 bases identical to TRBD1. CDR1 KGHSH and CDR2 LQKENI come from the germline V gene. Losses at the gene ends were 5 bases for V and 6 bases for J; bases not matched to a gene: 12. The CDR3 covers 15 residues. CDR3 amino acids: CASSWTGQLLGEQYV. CDR3 sequence (DNA): TGTGCCAGCTCATGGACAGGGCAGCTGTTGGGCGAGCAGTACGTC.

The chain combines TRBV3-1 with TRBJ1-6, with D possibly being TRBD1 (6 bases). The V end was cut by 2 bases, the J end by 3 bases, with 14 bases between. The germline CDR1 and CDR2 sequences are LGHDT and YNNKEL (reference sequence). This CDR3 is 17 amino acids long. CDR3 in DNA: TGTGCCAGCAGCCAAAGTTACAGGGCGATCTATAATTCACCCCTCCACTTT. Its translation: CASSQSYRAIYNSPLHF.

This clonotype was detected only a few times. The V call is TRBV5-1, the J call TRBJ1-2, with 8 positions matching TRBD1. The length of the CDR3 is 14 residues. Germline CDR1 and CDR2: SGHRS and YFSETQ. With 4 bases clipped from V and 3 bases from J, the junction kept 5 bases outside the gene matches. The CDR3 here is CASSRTGPDYGYTF. In DNA form, the CDR3 reads TGCGCCAGCAGCAGGACAGGGCCGGACTATGGCTACACCTTC.

This clonotype was seen a handful of times. V gene TRBV20-1 combines with J gene TRBJ2-1, with TRBD2 identical over 11 bases. V dropped 1 base and J dropped 0; count of bases not matched to a gene: 11. The CDR3 loop spans 19 amino acids. CDR1 and CDR2 (germline): DFQATT, SNEGSKA (reference sequence). CDR3 nucleotides: TGCAGTGCTAGAGCTCCGGGACTAGCGGCAGATAGCTCCTACAATGAGCAGTTCTTC. Protein product: CSARAPGLAADSSYNEQFF.

This clonotype was counted many times. This chain connects TRBV20-1 to TRBJ2-7; a weak D match, TRBD2 (6 bases). CDR3 length: 13 amino acids. V dropped 4 bases and J dropped 4 bases, with 14 bases sitting between them. CDR1 and CDR2 from the germline V gene are DFQATT and SNEGSKA (reference sequence). CDR3 nucleotides: TGCAGTGCTATTCTAGCGAATCGGTACGAGCAGTACTTC. Protein product: CSAILANRYEQYF.

The V gene is TRBV7-9, the J gene TRBJ2-3, with D perhaps matching TRBD1 (6 bases). V lost 8 bases and J lost 6, with 21 bases in between. The germline gives CDR1 SEHNR, CDR2 FQNEAQ (reference sequence). CDR3 length equals 15 residues. This CDR3 is CASGIEGVSRDTQYF. DNA for the CDR3: TGTGCCAGCGGAATTGAGGGGGTTTCAAGGGATACGCAGTATTTT.

This clonotype has more than one count but fewer than ten. The rearrangement joins TRBV7-8 to TRBJ2-1, with 13 bases fitting TRBD2. CDR1 is SGHVS and CDR2 is FQNEAQ in the germline V gene. This CDR3 spans 19 amino acids. With 2 bases clipped from V and 0 bases from J, the junction kept 7 bases outside the gene matches. This CDR3 is CASSLPGLAGPPSYNEQFF. CDR3 DNA sequence: TGTGCCAGCAGCTTACCGGGACTAGCGGGGCCGCCCTCCTACAATGAGCAGTTCTTC.

The rearrangement uses TRBV5-6 and TRBJ2-7; D might be TRBD1 (5 bases). Germline loops: CDR1 SGHDT, CDR2 YYEEEE. The ends were cut back, 2 bases at V and 2 bases at J, with 14 bases in the middle. There are 15 residues in the CDR3. CDR3 in DNA: TGTGCCAGCAGCTTCAGGGAAAAGGCCGCCTACGAGCAGTACTTC. Translation gives CASSFREKAAYEQYF.

This clonotype occurred a few times. The V gene is TRBV4-2, the J gene TRBJ2-7, with D tentatively TRBD2 (6 bases). The germline CDR1 and CDR2 sequences are LGHNA and YNFKEQ. The CDR3 extends over 14 amino acids. The V end was cut by 4 bases, the J end by 3 bases, with 13 bases between. CDR3 nucleotide sequence: TGTGCCAGCAGCCGTGCACGCGGGGTCTACGAGCAGTACTTC. This translates into CASSRARGVYEQYF.

This clonotype showed up just a few times. The chain carries TRBV19 and TRBJ2-1; maybe TRBD2 (5 bases). Germline CDR1 and CDR2: LNHDA and SQIVND (reference sequence). The V end lost 4 bases, the J end lost 10 bases, and 8 bases lay between the germline ends. CDR3 length equals 11 residues. The CDR3 loop is CASSTTREQFF. CDR3 DNA sequence: TGTGCCAGTAGTACTACTAGGGAGCAGTTCTTC.

This clonotype has only a few counts. DNA of the CDR3: TGTGCCAGCAGTTTAGCGCATGTCCGAGGGCAGGGGGCCGGGGAGACCCAGTACTTC. Translating it yields CASSLAHVRGQGAGETQYF. The chain recombines TRBV12-3 or TRBV12-4 with TRBJ2-5; TRBD1 matches at 8 bases. CDR3 length: 19 amino acids. The V gene end was trimmed by 0 bases and the J gene end by 5 bases; junction bases not matched to a gene: 17.

The sample holds a few counts of this clonotype. This chain uses TRBV29-1 with TRBJ2-1; TRBD2 aligns across 9 bases. Looked up from germline, CDR1 is SQVTM and CDR2 is ANQGSEA. With 1 base clipped from V and 4 bases from J, the junction kept 8 bases outside the gene matches. The CDR3 sequence is 16 residues long. In nucleotides, the CDR3 is TGCAGCGTTGAAGGGGGTAGCGGGGGACTTTACAATGAGCAGTTCTTC. Translated: CSVEGGSGGLYNEQFF.

This clonotype turned up a few times. V gene TRBV5-1 combines with J gene TRBJ2-5, with 10 bases lining up with TRBD2. Germline lookup yields CDR1 SGHRS and CDR2 YFSETQ. V gave up 0 bases and J gave up 4 bases; unmatched junction bases: 3. This CDR3 region has 15 residues. CDR3 loop: CASSLVAGGGETQYF. CDR3 nucleotides: TGCGCCAGCAGCTTGGTAGCGGGGGGTGGAGAGACCCAGTACTTC.

This clonotype was seen more than once but under ten times. J is TRBJ2-7 and V is TRBV5-5; 7 nucleotides agree with TRBD1. V was pared by 4 bases and J by 5 bases, with 6 bases of the junction left unmatched. Germline V lookup: CDR1 SGHKS, CDR2 YYEKEE (reference sequence). The length of the CDR3 is 13 residues. The CDR3, as DNA: TGTGCCAGCAGCCCGACAGGGATGAACGAGCAGTACGTC. Its protein product is CASSPTGMNEQYV.

The genes are TRBV5-5 and TRBJ2-3, with 9 bases fitting TRBD1. V lost 2 bases, J lost 0 bases, and 4 bases stayed unmatched. This CDR3 has 16 amino acids. The germline CDR1 and CDR2 sequences are SGHKS and YYEKEE (reference sequence). The CDR3 is CASSFGTGRSTDTQYF. As DNA, the CDR3 is TGTGCCAGCAGCTTCGGGACAGGGAGGAGCACAGATACGCAGTATTTT.

With respect to this clonotype: Since the CDR3 does not end with the conserved phenylalanine or tryptophan, this likely comes from a read error. The rearrangement links TRBV20-1 to TRBJ1-5, with 10 bases aligning to TRBD1. J lost 7 bases, V lost 6 bases, and 6 bases had no gene match. Per the germline V gene, CDR1 is DFQATT and CDR2 is SNEGSKA (reference sequence). This CDR3 spans 13 amino acids. The CDR3 DNA sequence: TGCAGTGCCCCAGGGACAGGGGCGCAGCCCCAGCATCTT. Translating gives CSAPGTGAQPQHL.

In this sample, this clonotype turned up a few times. The chain combines TRBV7-9 with TRBJ2-7; 12 positions agree with TRBD1. This CDR3 contains 15 residues. Trimming took 3 bases from V and 5 from J; bases not matched to a gene: 5. Germline V gene lookup returns CDR1 SEHNR and CDR2 FQNEAQ (reference sequence). CDR3 DNA sequence: TGTGCCAGCAGCTTCCCCGGGACAGGGGGCAACGAGCAGTACGTC. It encodes CASSFPGTGGNEQYV.

The gene calls are TRBV20-1 and TRBJ2-1; D is undetermined. This CDR3 has 13 amino acids. The V gene lost 6 bases and the J gene lost 6 bases, with 15 bases spanning the gap. Germline V lookup: CDR1 DFQATT, CDR2 SNEGSKA (reference sequence). This CDR3 reads CSAPSRTFNEQFF. CDR3 bases: TGCAGTGCCCCATCCAGGACGTTCAATGAGCAGTTCTTC.

This clonotype was counted a few times. V gene TRBV20-1 combines with J gene TRBJ2-2; unclear D gene. Germline V gene sequence: CDR1 DFQATT, CDR2 SNEGSKA (reference sequence). Trimming took 3 bases from V and 3 from J, leaving 5 bases between them. The CDR3 consists of 12 residues. The CDR3 spells CSASEYTGELFF. Written as DNA, the CDR3 is TGCAGTGCTAGCGAATACACCGGGGAGCTGTTTTTT.

The rearrangement links TRBV18 to TRBJ1-1; 7 nucleotides match TRBD1. Germline CDR1 reads KGHSH; CDR2 reads LQKENI. With V trimmed by 6 bases and J by 5 bases, 15 bases remained unmatched. The CDR3 contains 16 residues. The CDR3 region is CASSPYHRGAGTEAFF. CDR3 in DNA: TGTGCCAGCTCGCCATACCACAGGGGCGCGGGGACTGAAGCTTTCTTT.

In this sample, this clonotype turned up a few times. This chain joins TRBV5-1 and TRBJ2-5; 11 bases fit TRBD2. This CDR3 has 15 residues. Per germline, CDR1 SGHRS and CDR2 YFSETQ. V dropped 5 bases and J dropped 1; count of bases not matched to a gene: 4. Written as DNA, the CDR3 is TGCGCCAGCAGGATTAGCGGGGGGGCCCAAGAGACCCAGTACTTC. It codes for CASRISGGAQETQYF.

The chain links TRBV7-2 to TRBJ2-7; D is perhaps TRBD1 (7 bases). Trimming removed 5 bases at V and 3 bases at J, with 14 bases between. This CDR3 region has 14 residues. Germline CDR1 is SGHTA and CDR2 is FQGNSA. The CDR3, as DNA: TGTGCCAGCAGCCGGAGGGACAGCCACTACGAGCAGTACTTC. Amino acids: CASSRRDSHYEQYF. Full variable domain (missing parts from reference TRBV7-2 and TRBJ2-7): GAGVSQSPSNKVTEKGKDVELRCDPISGHTALYWYRQSLGQGLEFLIYFQGNSAPDKSGLPSDRFSAERTGGSVSTLTIQRTQQEDSAVYLCASSRRDSHYEQYFGPGTRLTVT.

The J gene is TRBJ2-1, the V gene TRBV3-1; D remains ambiguous. Germline-derived CDR1 and CDR2 are LGHDT and YNNKEL (reference sequence). The germline V and J ends were trimmed by 0 bases and 5 bases, with 8 bases remaining between them. The CDR3 is 14 amino acids. The CDR3 nucleotides read TGTGCCAGCAGCCAAGATGAGTACAACAATGAGCAGTTCTTC. Translation gives CASSQDEYNNEQFF.